These 2 T cell receptor beta chains share one sample of origin, sequenced in a study of blood T cells in healthy people across ages. PCR was performed a second time for roughly 6 to 12 cycles using a sample-barcoded 5' primer and a J-beta primer mix. Using its own MiXCR run on the 5' RACE reads, TCRdb lists one record per CDR3 protein. The sample includes roughly 1,100,000 distinct CDR3 sequences, approximately 25% of them seen just once. These same data were also listed under a study on T cells of mothers and their children.

The material sequenced was blood. The receptors were sampled from a girl aged 2 to 9 in good health.

The chain has TRBV4-1 and TRBJ2-1; tentatively, D is TRBD1 or TRBD2 (5 bases each). Per the germline V gene, CDR1 is MGHRA and CDR2 is YSYEKL. This CDR3 comprises 17 residues. V was clipped by 0 bases and J by 2 bases, with 14 bases between them. The CDR3 is CASSQDLRGAAYNEQFF. The CDR3 DNA sequence: TGCGCCAGCAGCCAAGATCTGAGAGGGGCGGCCTACAATGAGCAGTTCTTC.

The chain links TRBV5-1 to TRBJ2-1; possible D gene TRBD1, 7 bases. CDR1 is SGHRS, CDR2 YFSETQ, per germline. The CDR3 length is 15 residues. V lost 5 bases and J 7 bases, leaving 19 bases between the germline ends. The DNA of the CDR3 is TGCGCCAGCAGGGAGGGGGCCAACGCGAGGAATGAGCAGTTCTTC. This translates into CASREGANARNEQFF.